This TCR beta chain was sequenced for a study of early T cells in non-severe SARS-CoV-2 infection. Study at large: Sequencing input comprised bulk RNA from unsorted whole blood; chain pairing was not available.

TCRdb called the 5' RACE reads again in MiXCR, with one record for every CDR3 protein. The table has roughly 70,000 distinct CDR3 sequences, roughly a fifth seen once. Germline values: CDR1 SGHVS, CDR2 FNYEAQ. Trimming removed 3 bases from V and 0 bases from J, with 15 bases in between. There are 17 residues in the CDR3. Sequences were derived from whole blood, sampled at baseline. The clonotype comes from an adult who was a healthcare worker with PCR-confirmed SARS-CoV-2 infection or an uninfected control (not recorded which). The chain combines TRBV7-6 with TRBJ1-3; tentative D call: TRBD1 (5 bases). CDR3 nucleotide sequence: TGTGCCAGCAGCTTCGGGGACGGTGAACTCTCTGGAAACACCATATATTTT. Its protein product is CASSFGDGELSGNTIYF.